This T cell receptor (beta chain) emerged from a study of cytomegalovirus exposure and HLA in healthy donors. Looked up from germline, CDR1 is MDHEN and CDR2 is SYDVKM. Trimming at V came to 4 bases and at J to 9 bases, leaving 12 bases not matched to a gene. This CDR3 spans 16 amino acids. Overall study results and limits: A later analysis revealed that TCR association rates differed between HLA loci, peaking at DRB1 and bottoming out at HLA-C.

Turning to this clone: Antigen unknown.

The PCR made use of 60 Vbeta and 13 Jbeta primers. TCRdb keeps only in-frame clones here, not all; method: immunoSEQ multiplex PCR. Here the sample spans 55,000 to 65,000 clones, about 84% being singletons. The receptor was isolated from a male donor in good health and CMV-seronegative. This chain joins TRBV28 and TRBJ1-5, with 10 bases that match TRBD1. Sequenced input: PBMCs. CDR3 nucleotide sequence: TGTGCCAGCAGTTCATCCAGGACAGGGGGACATAGGCCCCAGCATTTT. Translation gives CASSSSRTGGHRPQHF.